The clone carrying this TCR beta chain was detected only once. Its target is not known. The sample has other DNA sequences that encode this CDR3 too. The CDR3 is 12 residues long. The germline CDR1 and CDR2 sequences are SGHDT and YYEEEE. V was pared by 0 bases and J by 7 bases, with 5 bases between. The sample comes from a study of shared clonotypes between healthy human individuals. Overall study results and limits: In general, naive subsets displayed greater estimated richness than memory subsets did. Clonotypes which were not shared had lower generation probabilities than clonotypes that all four donors shared.

CD45RO-negative CD8 cells positively selected for CCR7 made up the naive population, which excluded terminally differentiated effector memory CD45RA+ cells. Adult donors, all healthy and HIV-negative, had no recent acute infections or vaccinations. Those who donated, Caucasian adults without exception, all lived in Nashville, Tennessee. The repertoire was sequenced with immunoSEQ multiplex PCR; TCRdb's copy has only in-frame clones and lacks some. The table has under 2,000,000 clones, approximately 94% seen once; the top ten hold under 1.5%. This sequence joins TRBV5-6 and TRBJ2-1; D is ambiguous. The sequenced sample was naive CD8+ T cells sorted from blood. This TCR was sampled from a young man in good health. The DNA for the CDR3 is TGTGCCAGCAGCTTGGTTTTTAATGAGCAGTTCTTC. Protein product: CASSLVFNEQFF.